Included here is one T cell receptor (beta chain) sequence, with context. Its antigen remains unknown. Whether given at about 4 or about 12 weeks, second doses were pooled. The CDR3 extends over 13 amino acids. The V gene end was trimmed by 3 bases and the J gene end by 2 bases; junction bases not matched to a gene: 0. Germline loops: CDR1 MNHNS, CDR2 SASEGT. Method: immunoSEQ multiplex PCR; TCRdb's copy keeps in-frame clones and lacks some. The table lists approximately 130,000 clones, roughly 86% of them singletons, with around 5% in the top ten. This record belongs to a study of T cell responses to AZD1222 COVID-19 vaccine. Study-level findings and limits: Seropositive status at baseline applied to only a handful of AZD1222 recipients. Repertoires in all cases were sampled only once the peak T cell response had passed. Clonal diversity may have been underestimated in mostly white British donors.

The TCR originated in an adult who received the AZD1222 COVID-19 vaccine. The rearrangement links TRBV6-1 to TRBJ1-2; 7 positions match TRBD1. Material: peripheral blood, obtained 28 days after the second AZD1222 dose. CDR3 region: CASSEDRNYGYTF. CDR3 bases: TGTGCCAGCAGTGAGGACAGGAACTATGGCTACACCTTC.